This section outlines one TCR beta chain sequence together with its context. Its matching antigen is unknown. Using immunoSEQ multiplex PCR, the repertoire was profiled, and TCRdb retains in-frame clones only, with some absent. The sample has tens of thousands of clones, 94% seen once. The sample originates from a study of T cell clonotyping in hematopoietic cell transplantation. Points from the study as a whole: No sorting was done, leaving CD4 and CD8 contributions mixed. Graft donor and pretransplant recipient Inverse Simpson Index values predicted broader posttransplant TCR diversity. Pathologically expanded recipient clonotypes increased progressively from day 30 to day 180 as diversity fell. Few recipient clonotypes overlapped donors; over 97% were de novo at given depth.

Trimming cost V 5 bases and J 1 base, with 11 bases left between them. The CDR3 has 15 residues. Germline lookup yields CDR1 MGHDK and CDR2 SYGVNS. Sequencing was carried out using peripheral blood mononuclear cells. This chain connects TRBV25-1 to TRBJ2-2; perhaps TRBD1 as D (6 bases). The origin of this receptor is a woman in her 50s in good health. Some clones in this sample may be carry-over from other donors' samples. CDR3 residues: CASSQGHWNTGELFF. CDR3 in DNA: TGTGCCAGCAGTCAGGGACACTGGAACACCGGGGAGCTGTTTTTT.